Following are 22 T cell receptor beta chains from one sample sequenced in a study of T cell repertoires in cytomegalovirus infection. For these receptors, no antigen is known. TCRdb redid the calling of the reads with MiXCR, one entry per CDR3 protein. The sample lists approximately 260,000 distinct CDR3 sequences; roughly a fifth were seen once. The input for sequencing was cultured PBMCs, taken from culture after CMV antigen stimulation. The receptors originated from a human donor in good health (CMV status not recorded). Some clones in this sample may be carry-over from other donors' samples.

This clonotype was observed a few times. CDR3 loop: CASSLWGDLEGEAFF. CDR3 coding DNA: TGTGCCAGCAGCCTGTGGGGGGACCTTGAGGGGGAAGCTTTCTTT. The chain links TRBV27 to TRBJ1-1, with a possible D match to TRBD1 (5 bases). V was trimmed by 6 bases and J by 8 bases, leaving 22 bases between them. Germline CDR1 and CDR2: MNHEY and SMNVEV (reference sequence). This CDR3 is 15 amino acids long.

There are many counts of this clonotype. The chain employs TRBV7-2 and TRBJ1-3; D gene uncertain. This CDR3 contains 15 residues. Trimming took off 2 bases at V and 0 bases at J, with 8 bases between the two ends. Germline V gene lookup returns CDR1 SGHTA and CDR2 FQGNSA. The CDR3 sequence is CASSLSQTSGNTIYF. CDR3 DNA: TGTGCCAGCAGCTTAAGTCAGACCTCTGGAAACACCATATATTTT.

Ten or more counts support this clonotype. The rearrangement uses TRBV6-6 and TRBJ1-2; possibly TRBD1 for D (5 bases). The germline V and J ends were trimmed by 0 bases and 2 bases, with 13 bases remaining between them. Per the germline V gene, CDR1 is MNHNY and CDR2 is SVGAGI (reference sequence). CDR3 length: 16 residues. The CDR3: CASSYSMRQGNYGYTF. DNA for the CDR3: TGTGCCAGCAGTTACTCAATGCGGCAGGGAAACTATGGCTACACCTTC.

This clonotype was seen ten or more times. V is TRBV7-9 and J is TRBJ1-2; 7 bases fit TRBD1. J was trimmed by 4 bases and V by 4 bases; bases with no gene match: 3. The CDR3 spans 13 residues. Germline V gives CDR1 SEHNR, CDR2 FQNEAQ (reference sequence). DNA of the CDR3: TGTGCCAGCAGCTCAGACAGGGTCTATGGCTACACCTTC. This encodes CASSSDRVYGYTF. Full variable domain (rest looked up from reference TRBV7-9 and TRBJ1-2): DTGVSQNPRHKITKRGQNVTFRCDPISEHNRLYWYRQTLGQGPEFLTYFQNEAQLEKSRLLSDRFSAERPKGSFSTLEIQRTEQGDSAMYLCASSSDRVYGYTFGSGTRLTVV.

The sample holds one count of this clonotype. The chain uses TRBV10-3 and TRBJ2-4; TRBD2 might be the D (5 bases). The CDR3 contains 16 residues. The germline CDR1 and CDR2 sequences are ENHRY and SYGVKD. With 3 bases removed from V and 0 bases from J, the gap between germline ends came to 12 bases. In DNA form, the CDR3 reads TGTGCCATCAGTGAAGCGAGGGCACAAGCCAAAAACATTCAGTACTTC. Its protein is CAISEARAQAKNIQYF.

The genes are TRBV28 and TRBJ1-2; no firm D call. Germline CDR1 reads MDHEN; CDR2 reads SYDVKM. The ends were cut back, 1 base at V and 5 bases at J, with 20 bases in the middle. The CDR3 totals 17 residues. As DNA, the CDR3 is TGTGCCAGCAGTTTATATGGCCAGATATTTAATTCTTATGGCTACACCTTC. Translated: CASSLYGQIFNSYGYTF.

This clonotype showed up many times. The V call is TRBV6-1, the J call TRBJ2-4, with D possibly TRBD1 on 6 matching bases. V lost 6 bases and J lost 2, with 14 bases in between. The CDR3 totals 15 residues. Germline loops: CDR1 MNHNS, CDR2 SASEGT. The CDR3 DNA reads as TGTGCCAGCAGCGTCATCCGGGACACCAAAAACATTCAGTACTTC. It yields the protein CASSVIRDTKNIQYF.

The rearrangement joins TRBV6-2 or TRBV6-3 to TRBJ1-3; D gene ambiguous. The CDR3 consists of 15 residues. V gave up 2 bases and J gave up 0 bases, with 8 bases separating them. Germline CDR1 reads MNHEY; CDR2 reads SVGEGT. CDR3 sequence reads: CASSYPAISGNTIYF. The CDR3, as DNA: TGTGCCAGCAGTTACCCGGCGATCTCTGGAAACACCATATATTTT.

This clonotype was seen a handful of times. V usage is TRBV28 and J usage is TRBJ2-7; 11 bases agree with TRBD2. The germline CDR1 and CDR2 sequences are MDHEN and SYDVKM. Trimming cost V 6 bases and J 4 bases; bases outside gene matches: 8. This CDR3 contains 15 residues. The CDR3 coding sequence is TGTGCCAGCAGGCTAGCGGGAGGCTCTCGGTACGAGCAGTACTTC. This codes for CASRLAGGSRYEQYF.

In its sample, this clonotype was seen many times. The J gene is TRBJ2-1, the V gene TRBV7-2; 13 bases agree with TRBD2. The V and J ends lost 6 bases and 2 bases, in that order; junction bases with no gene match: 10. This CDR3 region has 18 residues. The germline V gene encodes CDR1 SGHTA and CDR2 FQGNSA. The CDR3 here is CASRDGGLAGLTYNEQFF. The CDR3 DNA is TGTGCCAGCAGGGATGGGGGACTAGCGGGACTTACCTACAATGAGCAGTTCTTC.

This clonotype showed up many times. V usage is TRBV10-3 and J usage is TRBJ1-6; tentatively, D is TRBD1 (5 bases). This CDR3 contains 15 residues. The germline V and J ends were trimmed by 0 bases and 9 bases, with 12 bases remaining between them. CDR1 and CDR2 from the germline V gene are ENHRY and SYGVKD. The CDR3 region has the DNA TGTGCCATCAGTGAGTCCAGGGTGGTGGGTTCACCCCTCCACTTT. Translated: CAISESRVVGSPLHF.

In this sample, this clonotype turned up a few times. The genes are TRBV5-5 and TRBJ1-1, with no clear D. This CDR3 is built from 13 residues. The ends were cut back, 0 bases at V and 6 bases at J, with 9 bases in the middle. The germline V gene encodes CDR1 SGHKS and CDR2 YYEKEE (reference sequence). CDR3 in amino acids: CASSLARTPEAFF. The CDR3 nucleotides read TGTGCCAGCAGCTTGGCCAGGACCCCTGAAGCTTTCTTT.

This clonotype qualifies as medium-sized. The chain links TRBV7-9 to TRBJ2-3, with D unresolved. CDR1 SEHNR and CDR2 FQNEAQ come from the germline V gene (reference sequence). V gave up 5 bases and J gave up 3 bases, with 9 bases separating them. The CDR3 has 13 residues. CDR3 residues: CASSVRQTDTQYF. In DNA, the CDR3 is TGTGCCAGCAGCGTCCGACAAACAGATACGCAGTATTTT.

V usage is TRBV2 and J usage is TRBJ1-1, with D tentatively TRBD1 (5 bases). Per the germline V gene, CDR1 is SNHLY and CDR2 is FYNNEI. V dropped 6 bases and J dropped 3 bases, with 8 bases sitting between them. The length of the CDR3 is 12 residues. The chain's CDR3 is CASRVGDTEAFF. For the CDR3, the DNA is TGTGCCAGCAGGGTAGGGGACACTGAAGCTTTCTTT.

Only a few counts were recorded for this clonotype. The J gene is TRBJ1-5, the V gene TRBV19; 9 positions agree with TRBD1. The germline V gene encodes CDR1 LNHDA and CDR2 SQIVND (reference sequence). The length of the CDR3 is 15 residues. The trim removed 6 bases at V and 2 bases at J, leaving 5 bases unmatched. DNA for the CDR3: TGTGCCAGTAGAGGGACAGGGTTCGGCAATCAGCCCCAGCATTTT. Residues: CASRGTGFGNQPQHF.

The chain employs TRBV5-6 and TRBJ1-1; D call uncertain. The CDR3 spans 14 residues. The V end was cut by 6 bases, the J end by 0 bases, with 12 bases between. Per germline, CDR1 SGHDT and CDR2 YYEEEE. CDR3 sequence: CASTLFVLNTEAFF. CDR3 DNA sequence: TGTGCCAGCACCCTGTTTGTCCTGAACACTGAAGCTTTCTTT.

V and J are TRBV11-2 and TRBJ2-3, with TRBD2 identical over 10 bases. CDR1 is SGHAT, CDR2 FQNNGV, per germline. Trimming took 0 bases from V and 2 from J; bases not matched to a gene: 5. The CDR3 has 17 residues. The CDR3 is CASSLDRAGGYTDTQYF. CDR3 DNA: TGTGCCAGCAGCTTAGATCGAGCGGGAGGGTACACAGATACGCAGTATTTT.

Notes on this clonotype: In this CDR3 the conserved last residue, phenylalanine or tryptophan, is missing, so a read error is likely. V and J are TRBV6-2 or TRBV6-3 and TRBJ2-1; 16 bases align to TRBD2. Trimming cost V 6 bases and J 12 bases; bases outside gene matches: 11. The CDR3 length is 16 residues. The germline gives CDR1 MNHEY, CDR2 SVGEGT. CDR3 DNA sequence: TGTGCCAGCAGCGGGACTAGCGGGAGGGCTACGCCGGGGCAGTTCTTA. It encodes CASSGTSGRATPGQFL.

The V gene is TRBV7-9, the J gene TRBJ2-1; maybe TRBD1 (6 bases). Trimming pared 1 base from V and 3 bases from J, leaving 10 bases between. CDR3 size: 15 residues. The germline gives CDR1 SEHNR, CDR2 FQNEAQ (reference sequence). The CDR3 DNA reads as TGTGCCAGCAGCTTAGGGGCAGGGGTCTACAATGAGCAGTTCTTC. Its protein is CASSLGAGVYNEQFF.

J is TRBJ2-3 and V is TRBV6-2 or TRBV6-3, with D maybe TRBD1 (5 bases). The CDR3 has 15 amino acids. The germline V and J ends were trimmed by 2 bases and 2 bases, with 11 bases remaining between them. Per germline, CDR1 MNHEY and CDR2 SVGEGT. CDR3 region: CASSYGAETTDTQYF. CDR3 in DNA: TGTGCCAGCAGTTACGGGGCGGAGACCACAGATACGCAGTATTTT.

This rearrangement joins TRBV2 to TRBJ2-1, with TRBD1 as a possible D gene (5 bases). The CDR3 contains 16 residues. Germline-derived CDR1 and CDR2 are SNHLY and FYNNEI. Trimming cost V 0 bases and J 0 bases, with 9 bases left between them. CDR3 nucleotides: TGTGCCAGCAGTGAAGCACGACAGAACTCCTACAATGAGCAGTTCTTC. Its translation: CASSEARQNSYNEQFF.

The rearrangement uses TRBV7-2 and TRBJ2-5; 10 bases line up with TRBD2. V trimming: 10 bases; J trimming: 1 base; junction bases outside the gene matches: 6. This CDR3 contains 14 residues. CDR1 is SGHTA and CDR2 is FQGNSA in the germline V gene. CDR3: CATRLAGAQETQYF. CDR3 DNA: TGTGCCACTAGACTAGCGGGTGCCCAAGAGACCCAGTACTTC.